The 20 T cell receptor beta chains in this list originate from one sample, sequenced in a study of blood T cells in healthy people across ages. Together with a sample-barcoded 5' primer, a J-beta primer mix was included in a second PCR lasting roughly 6 to 12 cycles. TCRdb re-called the 5' RACE reads with MiXCR, one entry per CDR3 protein. The profile shows over a million distinct CDR3 sequences, 35% to 50% of them singletons. The sample comprised blood. Receptor source: a woman aged 55-69 years in good health.

Ten or more counts support this clonotype. This chain uses TRBV27 with TRBJ2-3, with D possibly matching TRBD2 (6 bases). This CDR3 contains 14 residues. Deletions cut 2 bases from V and 8 bases from J, with 14 bases between. Germline CDR1 MNHEY, CDR2 SMNVEV (reference sequence). The CDR3 coding sequence is TGTGCCAGCAGTTTACTAGCGTCCGATGGTACGCAGTATTTT. As protein: CASSLLASDGTQYF.

V and J are TRBV5-1 and TRBJ2-1; 7 bases align to TRBD1. The CDR3 is 16 residues long. The ends lost 4 bases at V and 8 bases at J; junction bases unmatched: 15. The germline V gene encodes CDR1 SGHRS and CDR2 YFSETQ. The CDR3 DNA reads TGCGCCAGCAGCCCTCAGGACAGGACCTTGGTCCATGAGCAGTTCTTC. Translation gives CASSPQDRTLVHEQFF.

In this sample, this clonotype turned up a few times. The chain joins TRBV12-3 or TRBV12-4 to TRBJ1-2; D uncertain. With 2 bases removed from V and 4 bases from J, the gap between germline ends came to 20 bases. This CDR3 has 17 amino acids. The CDR3 DNA is TGTGCCAGCAGTTTATCTACGGCCGTGATCGAGGGCTATGGCTACACCTTC. Translating gives CASSLSTAVIEGYGYTF.

The V and J genes are TRBV28 and TRBJ2-7, with 10 bases fitting TRBD1. Germline V gene lookup returns CDR1 MDHEN and CDR2 SYDVKM. The CDR3 consists of 14 residues. The V gene end was trimmed by 5 bases and the J gene end by 7 bases; junction bases not matched to a gene: 8. The CDR3 DNA reads TGTGCCAGCAGTGTTGGGACAGGGGCGAGAGAGCAGTACTTC. Translation gives CASSVGTGAREQYF.

CDR3 residues: CASSQSRETQYF. In DNA form, the CDR3 reads TGTGCCAGCAGCCAGAGTAGAGAGACCCAGTACTTC. V and J are TRBV2 and TRBJ2-5, with D uncertain. Looked up from germline, CDR1 is SNHLY and CDR2 is FYNNEI. The CDR3 runs 12 residues. Deletions cut 6 bases from V and 4 bases from J, with 9 bases between.

DNA of the CDR3: TGTGCCAGCAGTTGCAACAGGGGCGGGGTGGAGCCCCAGCATTTT. It is translated as CASSCNRGGVEPQHF. The chain carries TRBV28 and TRBJ1-5; 7 nucleotides agree with TRBD1. Germline V lookup: CDR1 MDHEN, CDR2 SYDVKM. V lost 4 bases and J lost 8; bases outside the gene matches: 11. This CDR3 contains 15 residues.

V gene TRBV29-1 combines with J gene TRBJ2-1; perhaps TRBD2 as D (5 bases). Germline V CDR1 and CDR2: SQVTM, ANQGSEA. This CDR3 is built from 12 residues. V dropped 7 bases and J dropped 4 bases, with 11 bases sitting between them. CDR3 loop: CSAEGGYNEQFF. The CDR3 nucleotides read TGCAGCGCAGAGGGCGGGTACAATGAGCAGTTCTTC.

This clonotype appeared many times. The rearrangement joins TRBV7-2 to TRBJ2-5; 8 nucleotides agree with TRBD2. Losses at the gene ends were 1 base for V and 11 bases for J; bases not matched to a gene: 15. This CDR3 has 16 residues. Germline lookup yields CDR1 SGHTA and CDR2 FQGNSA. CDR3 sequence: CASSLVPAGAVMEQYF. Written as DNA, the CDR3 is TGTGCCAGCAGCTTAGTCCCAGCGGGAGCGGTAATGGAGCAGTACTTC.

This clonotype was observed a few times. The chain employs TRBV12-3 or TRBV12-4 and TRBJ2-6, with TRBD1 matching 7 bases. The CDR3 loop spans 17 amino acids. Trimming removed 7 bases from V and 2 bases from J; junction bases left unmatched: 11. The CDR3 DNA reads as TGTGCCAGCACTCGGGACAGCAGTCAACCTGGGGCCAACGTCCTGACTTTC. Encoded protein: CASTRDSSQPGANVLTF.

This clonotype was detected only a few times. This chain uses TRBV7-7 with TRBJ2-1; weak D call: TRBD2 (6 bases). V was pared by 5 bases and J by 2 bases, with 19 bases between. The CDR3 contains 17 residues. CDR1 SSHAT and CDR2 FNYEAQ come from the germline V gene (reference sequence). Here the CDR3 DNA reads TGTGCCAGCAGCCCTGGACTAACCCTGCTTACCTACAATGAGCAGTTCTTC. It codes for CASSPGLTLLTYNEQFF.

The chain has TRBV2 and TRBJ1-1; D may be TRBD1 (5 bases). Trimming cost V 6 bases and J 3 bases, with 11 bases left between them. Germline V gives CDR1 SNHLY, CDR2 FYNNEI. The CDR3 is made up of 13 amino acids. This chain's CDR3 is CASRQDLDTEAFF. DNA of the CDR3: TGTGCCAGCAGACAGGACCTAGACACTGAAGCTTTCTTT.

There are many counts of this clonotype. The chain couples TRBV6-2 or TRBV6-3 to TRBJ2-7; D gene ambiguous. V lost 6 bases and J lost 3, with 3 bases in between. Germline CDR1 and CDR2: MNHEY and SVGEGT. The CDR3 is 10 residues long. The DNA for the CDR3 is TGTGCCAGCAGCCACTACGAGCAGTACTTC. As protein: CASSHYEQYF.

This clonotype has only one observation. The chain uses TRBV10-3 and TRBJ2-7; 7 nucleotides match TRBD2. This CDR3 contains 17 residues. Per germline, CDR1 ENHRY and CDR2 SYGVKD. V shed 2 bases and J 1 base; nucleotides not matched to a gene: 11. The CDR3 loop reads CAISERVGGRLSYEQYF. The CDR3 nucleotides are TGTGCCATCAGTGAGCGGGTCGGGGGGAGGCTTTCCTACGAGCAGTACTTC.

This rearrangement joins TRBV3-1 to TRBJ1-1; D might be TRBD1 (6 bases). The germline V gene has CDR1 LGHDT and CDR2 YNNKEL (reference sequence). The CDR3 length is 15 residues. Trimming took 4 bases from V and 3 from J, leaving 15 bases between them. The CDR3: CASSPVRGGYTEAFF. For the CDR3, the DNA is TGTGCCAGCAGCCCCGTGAGAGGGGGATACACTGAAGCTTTCTTT.

The sample holds many counts of this clonotype. The chain recombines TRBV27 with TRBJ2-1; D is perhaps TRBD1 (6 bases). The CDR3 totals 14 residues. V lost 3 bases to trimming and J lost 2 bases, with 8 bases between them. The germline V gene encodes CDR1 MNHEY and CDR2 SMNVEV (reference sequence). CDR3 nucleotides: TGTGCCAGCAGTTTGCAGGGGCCCTACAATGAGCAGTTCTTC. It codes for CASSLQGPYNEQFF.

This clonotype was observed a few times. V gene TRBV27 combines with J gene TRBJ2-1, with a tentative D call TRBD1 (6 bases). V was shortened by 7 bases and J by 0 bases, with 13 bases between the two germline ends. Germline-derived CDR1 and CDR2 are MNHEY and SMNVEV (reference sequence). The CDR3 extends over 15 amino acids. The CDR3 nucleotides read TGTGCCAGCACCCGCACAGGGAGCTCCTACAATGAGCAGTTCTTC. Residues: CASTRTGSSYNEQFF.

The chain has TRBV3-1 and TRBJ2-5, with TRBD1 matching 7 bases. CDR3 length equals 12 residues. Germline CDR1 LGHDT, CDR2 YNNKEL (reference sequence). The trim removed 10 bases at V and 3 bases at J, leaving 5 bases unmatched. In DNA form, the CDR3 reads TGTGCCACGGATCAGGGGGAAGAGACCCAGTACTTC. It yields the protein CATDQGEETQYF.

This clonotype was counted between two and nine times. The rearrangement joins TRBV5-1 to TRBJ2-3, with 8 bases aligning to TRBD1. The CDR3 runs 14 residues. Trimming at V came to 6 bases and at J to 1 base, leaving 4 bases not matched to a gene. The germline CDR1 and CDR2 sequences are SGHRS and YFSETQ. The CDR3 DNA follows: TGCGCCAGCACCAAGACAGGGGGCACAGATACGCAGTATTTT. Protein sequence: CASTKTGGTDTQYF.

V usage is TRBV2 and J usage is TRBJ1-5; tentatively, D is TRBD1 (6 bases). The V end was cut by 3 bases, the J end by 0 bases, with 9 bases between. CDR3 length: 15 residues. Germline-derived CDR1 and CDR2 are SNHLY and FYNNEI. The CDR3 protein is CASSDDRYSNQPQHF. The CDR3 region has the DNA TGTGCCAGCAGTGATGACAGGTATAGCAATCAGCCCCAGCATTTT.

The DNA for the CDR3 is TGTGCCAGCAGTGAAAACGGACTTTTATCCTACGAGCAGTACTTC. Amino acids: CASSENGLLSYEQYF. The rearrangement uses TRBV6-1 and TRBJ2-7; a possible D gene is TRBD2 (5 bases). Germline loops: CDR1 MNHNS, CDR2 SASEGT. The CDR3 covers 15 residues. Trimming took off 2 bases at V and 1 base at J, with 12 bases between the two ends.